This T cell receptor (beta chain) is from a study of cytomegalovirus exposure and HLA in healthy donors. Overall study results and limits: Donor immune exposure was known only as CMV serostatus. A prior analysis recorded that most TCR beta V segments were productive about 90% or about 30% of the time.

The PCR contained 60 Vbeta and 13 Jbeta primers. Data came from immunoSEQ multiplex PCR; TCRdb stores just in-frame clones and leaves some out. Its table lists almost 45,000 clones. From germline, CDR1 is LNHDA and CDR2 SQIVND (reference sequence). Trimming pared 0 bases from V and 1 base from J, leaving 7 bases between. The CDR3 consists of 15 residues. A note on this clone: Antigen unknown.

The sequence came from a male donor in good health and CMV-seronegative. The chain couples TRBV19 to TRBJ1-5; no reliable D call. The source material was PBMCs. CDR3 protein: CASSIDLESNQPQHF. The CDR3 coding sequence is TGTGCCAGTAGTATAGATCTGGAGAGCAATCAGCCCCAGCATTTT.